This entry is about one T cell receptor beta chain. Antigen: not known. This sample was included in a study of shared clonotypes between healthy human individuals. Findings and limits, study-wide: Naive subsets generally had larger estimated richness than memory subsets. Sharing across a few donors was seen in around 5.1% of naive CD4 clonotypes.

TCRdb's copy holds only in-frame clones and misses some; the assay was immunoSEQ multiplex PCR. This table has 1,400,000 or so clones, about 98.5% appearing once. Per germline, CDR1 SGHNT and CDR2 YENEEA. Losses at the gene ends were 2 bases for V and 3 bases for J; bases not matched to a gene: 7. The CDR3 totals 16 residues. The sequenced sample consisted of naive CD4+ T cells sorted from blood. Subset of the sample: CD45RA+ positively selected. The TCR comes from a man younger than 45 in good health. V gene TRBV11-3 combines with J gene TRBJ2-7, with TRBD1 matching over 10 bases. CDR3 amino acids: CASSLNTGTGVYEQYF. CDR3 nucleotides: TGTGCCAGCAGCTTAAATACCGGGACAGGGGTCTACGAGCAGTACTTC.